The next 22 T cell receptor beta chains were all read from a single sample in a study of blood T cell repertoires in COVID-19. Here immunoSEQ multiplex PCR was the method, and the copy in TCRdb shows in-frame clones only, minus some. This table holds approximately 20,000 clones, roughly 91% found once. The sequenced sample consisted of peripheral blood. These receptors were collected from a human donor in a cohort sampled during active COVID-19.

The DNA of the CDR3 is TGCAGCGTTGACCAGGGGGCAGATGACTACGGGGAGCTGTTTTTT. It specifies CSVDQGADDYGELFF. The rearrangement links TRBV29-1 to TRBJ2-2, with TRBD1 matching 8 bases. The CDR3 sequence is 15 residues long. Germline V CDR1 and CDR2: SQVTM, ANQGSEA. Germline trimming cut 3 bases from V and 7 bases from J; bases unmatched to any gene: 10.

The CDR3: CSVPGLAGGSTYNEQFF. The CDR3 DNA is TGCAGCGTCCCCGGACTAGCGGGAGGGTCAACCTACAATGAGCAGTTCTTC. The chain carries TRBV29-1 and TRBJ2-1, with 15 bases matching TRBD2. The germline V gene encodes CDR1 SQVTM and CDR2 ANQGSEA. Unmatched junction bases numbered 8, after V lost 6 bases and J lost 2 bases. The CDR3 covers 17 residues.

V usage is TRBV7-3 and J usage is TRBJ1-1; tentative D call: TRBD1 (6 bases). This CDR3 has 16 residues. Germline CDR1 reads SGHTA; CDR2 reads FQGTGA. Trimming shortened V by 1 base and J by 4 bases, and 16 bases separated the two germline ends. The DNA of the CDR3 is TGTGCCAGCAGCTTAAGTGGTGGGACAAGGGGCACTGAAGCTTTCTTT. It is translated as CASSLSGGTRGTEAFF.

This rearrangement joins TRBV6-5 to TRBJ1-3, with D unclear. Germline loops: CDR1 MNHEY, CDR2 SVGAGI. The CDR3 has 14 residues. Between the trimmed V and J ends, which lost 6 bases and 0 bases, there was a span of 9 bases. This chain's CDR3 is CASRAGDSGNTIYF. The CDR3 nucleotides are TGTGCCAGCAGGGCCGGAGACTCTGGAAACACCATATATTTT.

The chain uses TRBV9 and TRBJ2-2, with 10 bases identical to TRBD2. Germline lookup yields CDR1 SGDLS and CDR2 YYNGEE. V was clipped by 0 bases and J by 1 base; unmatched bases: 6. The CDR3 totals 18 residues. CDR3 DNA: TGTGCCAGCAGCGTAGAACTAGCGGGACAGCTGAACACCGGGGAGCTGTTTTTT. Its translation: CASSVELAGQLNTGELFF.

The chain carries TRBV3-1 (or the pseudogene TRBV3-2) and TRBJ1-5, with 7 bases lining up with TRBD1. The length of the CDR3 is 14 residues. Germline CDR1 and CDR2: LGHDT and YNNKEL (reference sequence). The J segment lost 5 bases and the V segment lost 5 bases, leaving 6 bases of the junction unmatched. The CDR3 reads CASSSGTADQPQHF. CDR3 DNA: TGTGCCAGCAGCTCCGGGACAGCAGATCAGCCCCAGCATTTT.

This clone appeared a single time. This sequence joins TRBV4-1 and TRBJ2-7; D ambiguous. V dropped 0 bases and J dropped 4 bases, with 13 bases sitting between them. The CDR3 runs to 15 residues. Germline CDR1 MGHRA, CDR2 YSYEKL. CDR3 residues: CASSQDLAGSYEQYF. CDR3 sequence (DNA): TGCGCCAGCAGCCAAGATCTGGCAGGATCATACGAGCAGTACTTC.

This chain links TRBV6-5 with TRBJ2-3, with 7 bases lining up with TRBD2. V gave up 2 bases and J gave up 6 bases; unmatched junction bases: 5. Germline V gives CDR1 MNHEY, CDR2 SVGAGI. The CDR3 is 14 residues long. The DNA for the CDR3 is TGTGCCAGCAGTTACCGGCACGGGGGGGATACGCAGTATTTT. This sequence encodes CASSYRHGGDTQYF.

CDR3 residues: CASRTGSNQPQHF. The DNA for the CDR3 is TGTGCCAGCAGAACAGGGAGCAATCAGCCCCAGCATTTT. The rearrangement joins TRBV12-3 or TRBV12-4 to TRBJ1-5; D possibly corresponds to TRBD1 (6 bases). The V gene lost 6 bases and the J gene lost 1 base, with 7 bases spanning the gap. This CDR3 is built from 13 residues.

This CDR3 reads CASSGGTSPYEQYF. CDR3 DNA sequence: TGTGCCAGCAGCGGCGGGACTTCACCCTACGAGCAGTACTTC. V and J are TRBV9 and TRBJ2-7; TRBD2 is a possible D gene (6 bases). The V end was cut by 3 bases, the J end by 2 bases, with 12 bases between. The CDR3 contains 14 residues. Germline CDR1 reads SGDLS; CDR2 reads YYNGEE. Filled out from reference TRBV9 and TRBJ2-7, the complete variable domain reads DSGVTQTPKHLITATGQRVTLRCSPRSGDLSVYWYQQSLDQGLQFLIQYYNGEERAKGNILERFSAQQFPDLHSELNLSSLELGDSALYFCASSGGTSPYEQYFGPGTRLTVT.

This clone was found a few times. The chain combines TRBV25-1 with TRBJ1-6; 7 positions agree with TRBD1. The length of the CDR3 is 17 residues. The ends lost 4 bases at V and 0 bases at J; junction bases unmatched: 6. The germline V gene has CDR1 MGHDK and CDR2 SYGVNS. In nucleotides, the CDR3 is TGTGCCAGCAGTGCAGGGGCAGGGGGCTCCTATAATTCACCCCTCCACTTT. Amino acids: CASSAGAGGSYNSPLHF.

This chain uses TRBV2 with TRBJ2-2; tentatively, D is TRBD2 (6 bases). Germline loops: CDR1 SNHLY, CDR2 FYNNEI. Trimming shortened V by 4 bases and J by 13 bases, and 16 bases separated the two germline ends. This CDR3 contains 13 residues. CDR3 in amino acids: CASSGDFSSLLFF. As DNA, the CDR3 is TGTGCCAGCAGTGGGGACTTTTCTTCGCTGCTGTTTTTT.

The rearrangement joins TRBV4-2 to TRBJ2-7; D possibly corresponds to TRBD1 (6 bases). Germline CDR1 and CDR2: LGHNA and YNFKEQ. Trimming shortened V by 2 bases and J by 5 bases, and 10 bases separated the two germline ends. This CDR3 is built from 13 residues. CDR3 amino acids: CASSQPQGNEQYF. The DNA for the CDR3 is TGTGCCAGCAGCCAACCGCAGGGGAACGAGCAGTACTTC.

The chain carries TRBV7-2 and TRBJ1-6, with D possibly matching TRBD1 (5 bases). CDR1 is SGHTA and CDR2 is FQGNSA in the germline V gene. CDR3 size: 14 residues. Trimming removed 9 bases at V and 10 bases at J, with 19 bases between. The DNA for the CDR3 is TGTGCCAGTCTTTTCCCCAGGGAAGGGTCACCCCTCCACTTT. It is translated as CASLFPREGSPLHF.

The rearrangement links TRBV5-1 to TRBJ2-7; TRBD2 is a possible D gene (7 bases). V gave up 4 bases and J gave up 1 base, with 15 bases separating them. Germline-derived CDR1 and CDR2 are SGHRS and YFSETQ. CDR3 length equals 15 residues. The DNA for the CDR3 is TGCGCCAGCAGCCCTAAGGGGGGGCTATCCTACGAGCAGTACTTC. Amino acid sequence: CASSPKGGLSYEQYF.

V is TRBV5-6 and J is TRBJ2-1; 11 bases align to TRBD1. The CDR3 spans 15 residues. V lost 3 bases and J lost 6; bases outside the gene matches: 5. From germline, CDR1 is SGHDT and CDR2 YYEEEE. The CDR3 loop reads CASSSDRGRSNEQFF. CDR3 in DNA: TGTGCCAGCAGCTCGGACAGGGGGCGATCCAATGAGCAGTTCTTC.

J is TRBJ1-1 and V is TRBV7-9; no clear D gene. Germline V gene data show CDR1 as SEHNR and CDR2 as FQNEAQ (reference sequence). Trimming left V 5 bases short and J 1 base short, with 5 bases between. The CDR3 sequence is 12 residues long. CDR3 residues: CASSPQNTEAFF. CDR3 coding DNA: TGTGCCAGCAGCCCCCAGAACACTGAAGCTTTCTTT.

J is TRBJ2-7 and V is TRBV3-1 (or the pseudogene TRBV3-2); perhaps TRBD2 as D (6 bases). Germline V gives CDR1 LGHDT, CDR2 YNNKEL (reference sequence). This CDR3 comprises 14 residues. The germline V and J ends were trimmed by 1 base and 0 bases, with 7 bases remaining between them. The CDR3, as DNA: TGTGCCAGCAGCCAAGGCGGGGCCTCCTACGAGCAGTACTTC. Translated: CASSQGGASYEQYF.

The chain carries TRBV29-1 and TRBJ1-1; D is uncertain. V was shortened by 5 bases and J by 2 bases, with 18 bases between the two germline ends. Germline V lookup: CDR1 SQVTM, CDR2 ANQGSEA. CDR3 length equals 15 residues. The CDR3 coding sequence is TGCAGCGTTTATTCCGGGATGTCGTTAAACACTGAAGCTTTCTTT. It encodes CSVYSGMSLNTEAFF.

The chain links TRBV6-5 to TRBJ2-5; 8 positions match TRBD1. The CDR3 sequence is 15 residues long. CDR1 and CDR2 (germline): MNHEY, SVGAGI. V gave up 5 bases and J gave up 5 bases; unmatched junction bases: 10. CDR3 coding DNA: TGTGCCAGCAGTCCCCTAGGACAGGGCGGGGAGACCCAGTACTTC. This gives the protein CASSPLGQGGETQYF.

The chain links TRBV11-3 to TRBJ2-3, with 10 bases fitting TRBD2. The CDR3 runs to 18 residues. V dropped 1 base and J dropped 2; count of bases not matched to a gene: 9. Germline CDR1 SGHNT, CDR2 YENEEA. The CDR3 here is CASSLGVGLAGDTDTQYF. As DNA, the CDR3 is TGTGCCAGCAGCTTAGGGGTAGGGCTAGCGGGAGACACAGATACGCAGTATTTT. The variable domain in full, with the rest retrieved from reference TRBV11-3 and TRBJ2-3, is EAGVVQSPRYKIIEKKQPVAFWCNPISGHNTLYWYLQNLGQGPELLIRYENEEAVDDSQLPKDRFSAERLKGVDSTLKIQPAELGDSAVYLCASSLGVGLAGDTDTQYFGPGTRLTVL.

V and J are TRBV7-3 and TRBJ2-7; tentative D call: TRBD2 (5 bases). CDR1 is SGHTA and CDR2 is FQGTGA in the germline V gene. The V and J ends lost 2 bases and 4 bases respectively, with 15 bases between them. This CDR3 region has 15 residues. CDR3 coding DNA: TGTGCCAGCAGCTTATACCCGGTGGGAGTTTACGAGCAGTACTTC. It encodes CASSLYPVGVYEQYF.